The 13 T cell receptor beta chains presented below share a single source sample, sequenced in a study of CD8+CD57+ T cells in acquired aplastic anemia. The use of genomic DNA as template underpinned the TCR beta VDJ and CDR3 profiling. Each CDR3 protein gets one entry after TCRdb re-called the reads with MiXCR. The table records 150,000 to 200,000 distinct CDR3 sequences, about 64% of them present only once. The source material was sorted CD4+, CD8+, or CD8+CD57+ T cells (not recorded which) from PBMCs. These receptors were obtained from a human donor with severe aplastic anemia or a healthy control (not recorded which).

This clonotype was counted between two and nine times. The gene calls are TRBV29-1 and TRBJ1-2; possible D gene TRBD1, 6 bases. The CDR3 runs 12 residues. V dropped 7 bases and J dropped 3 bases, with 12 bases sitting between them. From germline, CDR1 is SQVTM and CDR2 ANQGSEA. The CDR3 bases are TGCAGCGCACAGGGCAAAGACTATGGCTACACCTTC. Its protein is CSAQGKDYGYTF. Filled out from reference TRBV29-1 and TRBJ1-2, the complete variable domain reads SAVISQKPSRDICQRGTSLTIQCQVDSQVTMMFWYRQQPGQSLTLIATANQGSEATYESGFVIDKFPISRPNLTFSTLTVSNMSPEDSSIYLCSAQGKDYGYTFGSGTRLTVV.

The chain is built from TRBV5-1 and TRBJ2-1; TRBD1 matches 8 bases. This CDR3 is built from 16 residues. The germline V gene has CDR1 SGHRS and CDR2 YFSETQ. Trimming cost V 0 bases and J 1 base; bases outside gene matches: 3. The CDR3 DNA sequence: TGCGCCAGCAGCTTGGATGGGACAGGATCCTACAATGAGCAGTTCTTC. Its protein is CASSLDGTGSYNEQFF.

Turning to this clonotype: The junction departs from germline at one end; a sequencing error may be responsible. The chain joins TRBV24-1 to TRBJ2-1; 10 nucleotides align to TRBD2. Germline lookup yields CDR1 KGHDR and CDR2 SFDVKD. There are 16 residues in the CDR3. The CDR3 sequence: CATSDPTSGFYDEQFF. The CDR3 nucleotides read TGTGCCACCAGTGACCCGACTAGCGGGTTCTACGATGAGCAGTTCTTC.

This clonotype was counted a single time. The rearrangement links TRBV19 to TRBJ1-1, with D tentatively TRBD1 (6 bases). The CDR3 contains 14 residues. Germline loops: CDR1 LNHDA, CDR2 SQIVND (reference sequence). The V gene lost 5 bases and the J gene lost 1 base, with 11 bases spanning the gap. As DNA, the CDR3 is TGTGCCAGTAGTTCTCCGGGACAGAACACTGAAGCTTTCTTT. Its translation is CASSSPGQNTEAFF. The whole variable domain, remainder taken from reference TRBV19 and TRBJ1-1, is DGGITQSPKYLFRKEGQNVTLSCEQNLNHDAMYWYRQDPGQGLRLIYYSQIVNDFQKGDIAEGYSVSREKKESFPLTVTSAQKNPTAFYLCASSSPGQNTEAFFGQGTRLTVV.

The V and J genes are TRBV20-1 and TRBJ2-2; perhaps TRBD2 as D (5 bases). V lost 1 base to trimming and J lost 3 bases, with 6 bases between them. The CDR3 covers 13 residues. Germline V gives CDR1 DFQATT, CDR2 SNEGSKA (reference sequence). CDR3 residues: CSARGEYTGELFF. In DNA form, the CDR3 reads TGCAGTGCTAGAGGGGAGTACACCGGGGAGCTGTTTTTT.

This chain uses TRBV7-9 with TRBJ2-7; tentative D call: TRBD2 (6 bases). This CDR3 contains 13 residues. Trimming took 5 bases from V and 12 from J, leaving 20 bases between them. Germline V CDR1 and CDR2: SEHNR, FQNEAQ (reference sequence). CDR3 DNA sequence: TGTGCCAGCAGCCATTTGGGACTCCGTAACCCGTACTTC. This encodes CASSHLGLRNPYF.

The chain uses TRBV12-3 or TRBV12-4 and TRBJ2-7; D not certain. V lost 3 bases to trimming and J lost 4 bases, with 10 bases between them. The CDR3 contains 13 residues. The CDR3 here is CASSFSRPYEQYF. The CDR3 bases are TGTGCCAGCAGTTTTAGCAGGCCATACGAGCAGTACTTC.

This clonotype was counted many times. V gene TRBV4-1 combines with J gene TRBJ1-5; no clear D gene. The length of the CDR3 is 16 residues. V lost 0 bases and J 1 base, leaving 10 bases between the germline ends. The germline V gene has CDR1 MGHRA and CDR2 YSYEKL. The CDR3 coding sequence is TGCGCCAGCAGCCAAGAACCAGGTGCAAGCAATCAGCCCCAGCATTTT. Residues: CASSQEPGASNQPQHF.

V gene TRBV24-1 combines with J gene TRBJ1-2; no reliable D call. The germline V gene encodes CDR1 KGHDR and CDR2 SFDVKD. The CDR3 has 13 residues. V was clipped by 2 bases and J by 4 bases, with 7 bases between them. CDR3 DNA sequence: TGTGCCACCAGTGATTACAGTGGCTATGGCTACACCTTC. This encodes CATSDYSGYGYTF.

The chain links TRBV29-1 to TRBJ2-7; TRBD2 matches at 7 bases. Germline V gene lookup returns CDR1 SQVTM and CDR2 ANQGSEA. This CDR3 is built from 15 residues. V lost 4 bases and J lost 1; bases outside the gene matches: 10. The chain's CDR3 is CSVVWGLSDSYEQYF. DNA for the CDR3: TGCAGCGTTGTCTGGGGACTATCGGATTCCTACGAGCAGTACTTC.

The chain links TRBV24-1 to TRBJ2-5, with 7 bases fitting TRBD1. Germline-derived CDR1 and CDR2 are KGHDR and SFDVKD. J was trimmed by 3 bases and V by 9 bases; bases with no gene match: 15. The length of the CDR3 is 16 residues. DNA of the CDR3: TGTGCCACCCTTCGAAGAGGGACCAGGGGGAAAGAGACCCAGTACTTC. Protein: CATLRRGTRGKETQYF.

The rearrangement links TRBV24-1 to TRBJ2-2; D is possibly TRBD2 (5 bases). V was trimmed by 7 bases and J by 2 bases, leaving 16 bases between them. The CDR3 loop spans 16 amino acids. Germline-derived CDR1 and CDR2 are KGHDR and SFDVKD. For the CDR3, the DNA is TGTGCCACCAGGACCAGCGGAGATATTAACACCGGGGAGCTGTTTTTT. It translates to CATRTSGDINTGELFF.

The rearrangement links TRBV20-1 to TRBJ1-1; no clear D gene. Germline V lookup: CDR1 DFQATT, CDR2 SNEGSKA (reference sequence). The CDR3 totals 15 residues. The V end lost 5 bases, the J end lost 4 bases, and 20 bases lay between the germline ends. The CDR3 region has the DNA TGCAGTGCTCACCCGACGGGCCTAATGGGCACTGAAGCTTTCTTT. Its translation: CSAHPTGLMGTEAFF.